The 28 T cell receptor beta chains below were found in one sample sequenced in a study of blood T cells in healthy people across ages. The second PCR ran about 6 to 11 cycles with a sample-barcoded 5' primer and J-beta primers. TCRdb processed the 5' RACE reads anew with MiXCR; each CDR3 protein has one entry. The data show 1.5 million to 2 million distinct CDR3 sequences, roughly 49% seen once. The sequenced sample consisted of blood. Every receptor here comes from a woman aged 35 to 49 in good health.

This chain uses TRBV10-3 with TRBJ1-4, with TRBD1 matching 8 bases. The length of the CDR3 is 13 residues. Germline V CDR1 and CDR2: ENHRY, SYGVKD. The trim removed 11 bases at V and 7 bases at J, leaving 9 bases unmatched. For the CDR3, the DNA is TGTGCCTCAACAGACAGGGGAGGTGAAAAACTGTTTTTT. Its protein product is CASTDRGGEKLFF.

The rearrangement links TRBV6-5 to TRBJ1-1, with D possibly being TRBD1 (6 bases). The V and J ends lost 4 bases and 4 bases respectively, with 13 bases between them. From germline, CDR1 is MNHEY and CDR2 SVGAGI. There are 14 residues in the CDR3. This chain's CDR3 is CASSSDSEGTEAFF. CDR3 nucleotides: TGTGCCAGCAGTTCGGACAGTGAGGGCACTGAAGCTTTCTTT.

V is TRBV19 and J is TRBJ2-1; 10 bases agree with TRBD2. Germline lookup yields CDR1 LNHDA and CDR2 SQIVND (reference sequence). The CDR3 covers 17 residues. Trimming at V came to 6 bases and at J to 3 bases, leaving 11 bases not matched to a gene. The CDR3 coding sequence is TGTGCCAGTAGAAAACTAGCGGGACGACCGTACTACAATGAGCAGTTCTTC. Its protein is CASRKLAGRPYYNEQFF. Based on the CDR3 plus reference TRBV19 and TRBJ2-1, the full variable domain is DGGITQSPKYLFRKEGQNVTLSCEQNLNHDAMYWYRQDPGQGLRLIYYSQIVNDFQKGDIAEGYSVSREKKESFPLTVTSAQKNPTAFYLCASRKLAGRPYYNEQFFGPGTRLTVL.

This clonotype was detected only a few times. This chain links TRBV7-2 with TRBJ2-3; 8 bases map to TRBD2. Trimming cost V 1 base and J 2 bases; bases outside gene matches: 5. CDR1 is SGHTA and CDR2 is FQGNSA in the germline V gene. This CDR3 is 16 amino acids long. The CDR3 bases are TGTGCCAGCAGCTTAGGGCGGGGGGTTAACACAGATACGCAGTATTTT. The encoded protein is CASSLGRGVNTDTQYF.

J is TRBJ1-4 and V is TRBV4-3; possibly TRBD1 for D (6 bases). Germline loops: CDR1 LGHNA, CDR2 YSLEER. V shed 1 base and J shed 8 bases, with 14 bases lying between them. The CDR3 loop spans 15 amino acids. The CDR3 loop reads CASSQGDTAGEKLFF. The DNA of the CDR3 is TGCGCCAGCAGCCAAGGGGACACAGCGGGGGAAAAACTGTTTTTT.

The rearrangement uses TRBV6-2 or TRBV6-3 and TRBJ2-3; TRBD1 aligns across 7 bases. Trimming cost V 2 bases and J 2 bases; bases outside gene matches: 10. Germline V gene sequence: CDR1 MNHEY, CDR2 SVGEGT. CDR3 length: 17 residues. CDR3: CASSYLDRFRDTDTQYF. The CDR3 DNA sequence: TGTGCCAGCAGTTACCTGGACAGGTTTAGGGACACAGATACGCAGTATTTT.

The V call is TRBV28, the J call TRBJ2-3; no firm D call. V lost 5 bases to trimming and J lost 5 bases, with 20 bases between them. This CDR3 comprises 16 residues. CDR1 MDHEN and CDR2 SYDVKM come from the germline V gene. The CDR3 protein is CASSHLRPFLGDTQYF. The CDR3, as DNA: TGTGCCAGCAGTCACCTCCGCCCCTTCTTGGGAGATACGCAGTATTTT.

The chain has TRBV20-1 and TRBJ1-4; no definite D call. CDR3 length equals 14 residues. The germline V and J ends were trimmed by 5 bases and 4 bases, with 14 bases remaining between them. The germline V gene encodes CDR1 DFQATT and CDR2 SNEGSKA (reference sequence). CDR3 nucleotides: TGCAGTGCTCGCGCCGGCGGCCTTAATGAAAAACTGTTTTTT. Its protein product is CSARAGGLNEKLFF.

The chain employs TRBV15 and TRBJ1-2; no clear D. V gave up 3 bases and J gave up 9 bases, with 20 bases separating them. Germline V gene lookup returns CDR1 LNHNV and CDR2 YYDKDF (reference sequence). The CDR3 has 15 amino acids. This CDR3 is CATSSPEEEVIRYTF. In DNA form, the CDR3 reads TGTGCCACCAGCAGCCCCGAGGAGGAGGTTATTCGCTACACCTTC.

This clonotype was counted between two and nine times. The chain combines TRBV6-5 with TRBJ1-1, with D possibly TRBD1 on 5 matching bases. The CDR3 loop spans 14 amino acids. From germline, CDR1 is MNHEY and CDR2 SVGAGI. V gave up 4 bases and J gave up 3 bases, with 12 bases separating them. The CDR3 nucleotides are TGTGCCAGCAGTTCAGGGTTTGTCGACACTGAAGCTTTCTTT. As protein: CASSSGFVDTEAFF.

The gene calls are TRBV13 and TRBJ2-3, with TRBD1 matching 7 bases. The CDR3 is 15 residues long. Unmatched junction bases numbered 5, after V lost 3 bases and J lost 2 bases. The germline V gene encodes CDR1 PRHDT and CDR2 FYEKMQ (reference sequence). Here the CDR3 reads CASSLFDRVTDTQYF. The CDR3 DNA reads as TGTGCCAGCAGCTTGTTCGACAGGGTCACAGATACGCAGTATTTT.

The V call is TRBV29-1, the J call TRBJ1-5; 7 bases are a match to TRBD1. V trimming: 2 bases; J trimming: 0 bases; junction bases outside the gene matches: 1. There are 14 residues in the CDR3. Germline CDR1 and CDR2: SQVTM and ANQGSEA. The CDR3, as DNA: TGCAGCGTTGAAACAGGGGATAGCAATCAGCCCCAGCATTTT. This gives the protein CSVETGDSNQPQHF.

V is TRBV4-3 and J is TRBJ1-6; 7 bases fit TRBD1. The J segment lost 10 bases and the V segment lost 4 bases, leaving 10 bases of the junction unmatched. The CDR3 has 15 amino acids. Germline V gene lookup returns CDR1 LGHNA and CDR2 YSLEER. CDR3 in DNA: TGCGCCAGCAGCCCCCAGGGGGGGGGTTGGTCACCCCTCCACTTT. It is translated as CASSPQGGGWSPLHF.

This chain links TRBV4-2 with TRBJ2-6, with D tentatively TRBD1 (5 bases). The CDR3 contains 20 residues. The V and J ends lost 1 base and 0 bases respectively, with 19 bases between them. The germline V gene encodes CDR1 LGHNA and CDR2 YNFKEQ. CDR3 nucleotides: TGTGCCAGCAGCCAAGCCGCTGGGGCAGGCCACACCTCTGGGGCCAACGTCCTGACTTTC. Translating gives CASSQAAGAGHTSGANVLTF.

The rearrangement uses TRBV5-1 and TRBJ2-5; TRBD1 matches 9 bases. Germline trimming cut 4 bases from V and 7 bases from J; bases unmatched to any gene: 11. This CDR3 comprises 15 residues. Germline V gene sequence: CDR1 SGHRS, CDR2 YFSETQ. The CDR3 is CASSQDRGSLRTQYF. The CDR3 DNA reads TGCGCCAGCAGCCAAGACAGGGGGAGCCTAAGGACCCAGTACTTC.

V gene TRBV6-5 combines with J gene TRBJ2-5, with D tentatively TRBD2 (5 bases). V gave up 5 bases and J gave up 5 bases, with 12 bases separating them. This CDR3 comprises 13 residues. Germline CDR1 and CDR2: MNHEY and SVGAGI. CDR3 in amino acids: CASSATRTETQYF. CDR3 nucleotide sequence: TGTGCCAGCAGTGCAACTAGGACCGAGACCCAGTACTTC.

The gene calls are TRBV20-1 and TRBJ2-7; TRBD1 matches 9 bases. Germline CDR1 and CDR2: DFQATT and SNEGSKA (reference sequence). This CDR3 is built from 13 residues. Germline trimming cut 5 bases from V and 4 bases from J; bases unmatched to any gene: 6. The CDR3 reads CSAGGQGKYEQYF. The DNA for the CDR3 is TGCAGTGCTGGCGGACAGGGGAAGTACGAGCAGTACTTC.

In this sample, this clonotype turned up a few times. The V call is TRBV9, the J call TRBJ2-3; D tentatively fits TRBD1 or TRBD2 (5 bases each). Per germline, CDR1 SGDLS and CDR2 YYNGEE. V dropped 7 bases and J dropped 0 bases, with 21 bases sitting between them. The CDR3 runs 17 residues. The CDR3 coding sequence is TGTGCCAGCGGCTCCGGGACGGGCGAATCTAGCACAGATACGCAGTATTTT. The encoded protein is CASGSGTGESSTDTQYF. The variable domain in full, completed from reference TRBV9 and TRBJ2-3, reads DSGVTQTPKHLITATGQRVTLRCSPRSGDLSVYWYQQSLDQGLQFLIQYYNGEERAKGNILERFSAQQFPDLHSELNLSSLELGDSALYFCASGSGTGESSTDTQYFGPGTRLTVL.

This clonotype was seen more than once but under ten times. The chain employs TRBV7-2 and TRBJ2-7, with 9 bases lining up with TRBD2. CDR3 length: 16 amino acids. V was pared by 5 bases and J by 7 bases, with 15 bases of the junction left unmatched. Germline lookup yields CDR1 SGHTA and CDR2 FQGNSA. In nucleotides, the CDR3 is TGTGCCAGCAGCCCCCAGCTAGCGGGGAGAAACAATGAGCAGTACTTC. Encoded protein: CASSPQLAGRNNEQYF. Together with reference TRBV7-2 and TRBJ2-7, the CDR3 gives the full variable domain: GAGVSQSPSNKVTEKGKDVELRCDPISGHTALYWYRQSLGQGLEFLIYFQGNSAPDKSGLPSDRFSAERTGGSVSTLTIQRTQQEDSAVYLCASSPQLAGRNNEQYFGPGTRLTVT.

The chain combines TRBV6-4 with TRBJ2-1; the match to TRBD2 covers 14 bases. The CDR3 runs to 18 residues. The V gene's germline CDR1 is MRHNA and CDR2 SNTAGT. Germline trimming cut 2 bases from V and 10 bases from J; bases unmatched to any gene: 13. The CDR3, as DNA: TGTGCCAGCAGTGACCACCTGACTAGCGGGGGGGGCATGGAAGAGCAGTTCTTC. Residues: CASSDHLTSGGGMEEQFF.

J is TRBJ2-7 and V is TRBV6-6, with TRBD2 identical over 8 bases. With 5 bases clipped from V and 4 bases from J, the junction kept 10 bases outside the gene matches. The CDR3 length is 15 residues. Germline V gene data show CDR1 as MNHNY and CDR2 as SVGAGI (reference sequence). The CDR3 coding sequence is TGTGCCAGCAGTCCAATGGGGACTAGAAGATACGAGCAGTACTTC. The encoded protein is CASSPMGTRRYEQYF.

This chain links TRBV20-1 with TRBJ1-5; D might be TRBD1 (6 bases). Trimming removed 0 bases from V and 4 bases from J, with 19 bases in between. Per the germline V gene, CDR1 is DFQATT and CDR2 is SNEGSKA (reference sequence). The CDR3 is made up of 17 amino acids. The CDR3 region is CSARDRTETGPNQPQHF. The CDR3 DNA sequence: TGCAGTGCTAGAGATAGAACGGAAACAGGGCCGAATCAGCCCCAGCATTTT.

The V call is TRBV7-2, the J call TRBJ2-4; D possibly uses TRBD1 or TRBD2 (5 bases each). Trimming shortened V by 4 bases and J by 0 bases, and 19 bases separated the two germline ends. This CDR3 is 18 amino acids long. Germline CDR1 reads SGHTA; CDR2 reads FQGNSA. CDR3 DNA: TGTGCCAGCAGCTCGGTTGGGACGGAAGGGAAAGCCAAAAACATTCAGTACTTC. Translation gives CASSSVGTEGKAKNIQYF. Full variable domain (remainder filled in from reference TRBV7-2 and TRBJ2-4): GAGVSQSPSNKVTEKGKDVELRCDPISGHTALYWYRQSLGQGLEFLIYFQGNSAPDKSGLPSDRFSAERTGGSVSTLTIQRTQQEDSAVYLCASSSVGTEGKAKNIQYFGAGTRLSVL.

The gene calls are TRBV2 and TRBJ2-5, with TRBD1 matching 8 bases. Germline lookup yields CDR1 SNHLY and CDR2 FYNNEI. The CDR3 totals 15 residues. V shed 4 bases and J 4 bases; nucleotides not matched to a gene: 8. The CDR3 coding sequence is TGTGCCAGCAGTGGGGTCCGCACAGGGGGAGAGACCCAGTACTTC. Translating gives CASSGVRTGGETQYF. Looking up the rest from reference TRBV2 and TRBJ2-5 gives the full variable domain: EPEVTQTPSHQVTQMGQEVILRCVPISNHLYFYWYRQILGQKVEFLVSFYNNEISEKSEIFDDQFSVERPDGSNFTLKIRSTKLEDSAMYFCASSGVRTGGETQYFGPGTRLLVL.

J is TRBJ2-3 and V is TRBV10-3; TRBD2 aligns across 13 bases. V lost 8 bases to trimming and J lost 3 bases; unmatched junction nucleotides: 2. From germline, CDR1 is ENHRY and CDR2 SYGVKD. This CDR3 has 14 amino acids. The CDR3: CAIRGLAGTDTQYF. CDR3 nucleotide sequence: TGTGCCATCCGGGGACTAGCGGGGACAGATACGCAGTATTTT.

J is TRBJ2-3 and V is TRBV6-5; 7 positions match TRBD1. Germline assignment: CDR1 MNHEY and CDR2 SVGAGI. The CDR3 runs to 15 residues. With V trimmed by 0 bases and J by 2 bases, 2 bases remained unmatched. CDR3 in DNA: TGTGCCAGCAGTTACTCGGGGACAGACACAGATACGCAGTATTTT. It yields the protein CASSYSGTDTDTQYF.

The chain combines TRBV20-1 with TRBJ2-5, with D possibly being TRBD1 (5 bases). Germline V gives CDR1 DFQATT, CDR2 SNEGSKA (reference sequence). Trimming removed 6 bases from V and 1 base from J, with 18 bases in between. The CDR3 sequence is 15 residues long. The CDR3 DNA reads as TGCAGTGCCCAGCCCATCACCAGGGTCCAAGAGACCCAGTACTTC. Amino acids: CSAQPITRVQETQYF.

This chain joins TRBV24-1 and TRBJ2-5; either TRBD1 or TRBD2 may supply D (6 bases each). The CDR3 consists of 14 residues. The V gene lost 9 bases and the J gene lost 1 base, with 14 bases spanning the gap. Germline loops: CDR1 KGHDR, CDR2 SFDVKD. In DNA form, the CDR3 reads TGTGCCACCGGGGGGCGCGGGGTCCAAGAGACCCAGTACTTC. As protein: CATGGRGVQETQYF.